This entry features one T cell receptor beta chain sequence. The entry originates in a study of CD8 T cells in Susac syndrome. The germline V gene has CDR1 MNHEY and CDR2 SMNVEV (reference sequence). With 5 bases removed from V and 3 bases from J, the gap between germline ends came to 13 bases. The CDR3 runs 14 residues. When the RNA was reverse transcribed, random hexamers were used with an input of about 0.5 to 1 ug. TCRdb re-analysed the immunoSEQ multiplex PCR reads in MiXCR, keeping a single row per CDR3 protein. The sample includes approximately 260,000 distinct CDR3 sequences, 95% to 97% of them seen just once. Sequencing targeted TCR beta in T cells from blood (CD8+ and CD4+).

The chain employs TRBV27 and TRBJ1-1, with D perhaps matching TRBD1 (6 bases). Material: CD4+ T cells from PBMCs. This clonotype was sampled from a human donor with Susac syndrome. This CDR3 reads CASSLLQGYTEAFF. The CDR3 bases are TGTGCCAGCAGTCTACTACAGGGTTACACTGAAGCTTTCTTT.